Listed here are 16 T cell receptor beta chains from one sample, sequenced in a study of CD8 T cells in ankylosing spondylitis. TCRdb called the 5' RACE reads again in MiXCR, with one record for every CDR3 protein. Counted here are over 200,000 distinct CDR3 sequences, under 12% occurring once; the ten biggest clones make up around a fifth. The sequenced material came from blood, either unsorted or a sorted T cell fraction (not recorded which). These receptors originate from a male donor with ankylosing spondylitis or in good health (not recorded which).

This clonotype has a count of ten or more. The rearrangement joins TRBV20-1 to TRBJ2-3; the D is unclear. The V gene's germline CDR1 is DFQATT and CDR2 SNEGSKA (reference sequence). CDR3 size: 11 residues. The V end was cut by 1 base, the J end by 6 bases, with 5 bases between. Written as DNA, the CDR3 is TGCAGTGCTAGAGTGATGGATACGCAGTATTTT. This codes for CSARVMDTQYF.

This sequence joins TRBV4-1 and TRBJ2-5, with 9 bases that match TRBD1. Germline-derived CDR1 and CDR2 are MGHRA and YSYEKL. This CDR3 is built from 19 residues. J lost 0 bases, V lost 1 base, and 12 bases had no gene match. CDR3: CASSQADRGSHLHQETQYF. DNA for the CDR3: TGCGCCAGCAGCCAAGCAGACAGGGGGAGCCACCTTCACCAAGAGACCCAGTACTTC.

At least ten counts were recorded for this clonotype. The chain combines TRBV3-1 with TRBJ2-7, with D perhaps matching TRBD1 (6 bases). This CDR3 region has 13 residues. V lost 3 bases and J 4 bases, leaving 10 bases between the germline ends. CDR1 is LGHDT, CDR2 YNNKEL, per germline (reference sequence). CDR3 DNA: TGTGCCAGCAGCCAGACAGGAGCTTACGAGCAGTACTTC. This translates into CASSQTGAYEQYF.

This clonotype was seen repeatedly, ten times or more. J is TRBJ1-4 and V is TRBV30, with 7 bases lining up with TRBD1. CDR3 size: 13 residues. The junction had 8 bases not matched to a gene; V was cut back by 7 bases and J by 6 bases. Germline CDR1 is GTSNPN and CDR2 is SVGIG (reference sequence). The CDR3 DNA sequence: TGTGCCTTCGACCGGGACAGAGATGAAAAACTGTTTTTT. Translated: CAFDRDRDEKLFF.

The sample holds a few counts of this clonotype. The chain links TRBV5-4 to TRBJ1-2, with D perhaps TRBD1 (5 bases). CDR1 is SGHNT, CDR2 YYREEE, per germline (reference sequence). The CDR3 totals 15 residues. Trimming shortened V by 3 bases and J by 1 base, and 13 bases separated the two germline ends. The CDR3 DNA is TGTGCCAGCAGCTCGGACCGGACATTTAACTATGGCTACACCTTC. Translating it yields CASSSDRTFNYGYTF.

On this clonotype itself: One base away lies a much larger clone, so this may be a sequencing read error. V and J are TRBV27 and TRBJ1-2; D is ambiguous. Germline CDR1 MNHEY, CDR2 SMNVEV (reference sequence). The CDR3 runs 15 residues. Trimming pared 4 bases from V and 7 bases from J, leaving 19 bases between. CDR3 region: CASSSRGEVVGGYTF. The DNA for the CDR3 is TGTGCCAGCAGTTCCCGGGGTGAGGTCGTGGGTGGCTACACCTTC.

This clonotype has at least ten counts. The chain has TRBV20-1 and TRBJ2-7, with 7 bases fitting TRBD1. The V gene end was trimmed by 5 bases and the J gene end by 3 bases; junction bases not matched to a gene: 13. CDR3 size: 15 residues. In germline, CDR1 is DFQATT, CDR2 SNEGSKA (reference sequence). Here the CDR3 DNA reads TGCAGTGCTCAGGACCCCGGGACAGCCAACTACGAGCAGTACTTC. Protein: CSAQDPGTANYEQYF.

V usage is TRBV9 and J usage is TRBJ1-1; 7 bases line up with TRBD1. The CDR3 loop spans 15 amino acids. V was clipped by 0 bases and J by 3 bases; unmatched bases: 5. Germline lookup yields CDR1 SGDLS and CDR2 YYNGEE. CDR3 in amino acids: CASSVAPGGDTEAFF. Written as DNA, the CDR3 is TGTGCCAGCAGCGTAGCCCCAGGGGGGGACACTGAAGCTTTCTTT.

The sample holds many counts of this clonotype. This chain joins TRBV29-1 and TRBJ1-1, with TRBD1 matching 8 bases. V dropped 4 bases and J dropped 3; count of bases not matched to a gene: 7. Germline CDR1 is SQVTM and CDR2 is ANQGSEA. The CDR3 totals 14 residues. CDR3 sequence (DNA): TGCAGCGTTGCAGGGGGCTTAGGGGACACTGAAGCTTTCTTT. This codes for CSVAGGLGDTEAFF.

The chain employs TRBV28 and TRBJ1-6, with D possibly matching TRBD1 (6 bases). From germline, CDR1 is MDHEN and CDR2 SYDVKM. The CDR3 totals 14 residues. Trimming pared 6 bases from V and 3 bases from J, leaving 9 bases between. CDR3 protein: CASRDRRYNSPLHF. Here the CDR3 DNA reads TGTGCCAGCAGGGACAGACGCTATAATTCACCCCTCCACTTT.

The gene calls are TRBV30 and TRBJ2-7; no firm D call. From germline, CDR1 is GTSNPN and CDR2 SVGIG (reference sequence). The ends were cut back, 0 bases at V and 2 bases at J, with 5 bases in the middle. This CDR3 is 12 amino acids long. CDR3 bases: TGTGCCTGGAGTGTAGGCCCCTACGAGCAGTACTTC. Translating it yields CAWSVGPYEQYF.

Ten or more counts support this clonotype. The chain couples TRBV20-1 to TRBJ1-4; maybe TRBD1 (6 bases). The CDR3 has 15 residues. CDR1 DFQATT and CDR2 SNEGSKA come from the germline V gene (reference sequence). V was shortened by 2 bases and J by 6 bases, with 16 bases between the two germline ends. CDR3 protein: CSARPPTGGDEKLFF. The CDR3 bases are TGCAGTGCTAGACCACCGACAGGCGGAGATGAAAAACTGTTTTTT.

The rearrangement joins TRBV11-2 to TRBJ2-1; D gene ambiguous. Trimming removed 3 bases from V and 10 bases from J, with 10 bases in between. The CDR3 is 12 amino acids. Germline assignment: CDR1 SGHAT and CDR2 FQNNGV. Here the CDR3 DNA reads TGTGCCAGCAGCTTTCGTCGCGTCGAGCAGTTCTTC. Protein product: CASSFRRVEQFF. The full variable domain, its missing parts supplied by reference TRBV11-2 and TRBJ2-1, is EAGVAQSPRYKIIEKRQSVAFWCNPISGHATLYWYQQILGQGPKLLIQFQNNGVVDDSQLPKDRFSAERLKGVDSTLKIQPAKLEDSAVYLCASSFRRVEQFFGPGTRLTVL.

This clonotype was counted between two and nine times. V is TRBV6-6 and J is TRBJ1-6; D is unclear. This CDR3 has 13 amino acids. The germline V and J ends were trimmed by 8 bases and 7 bases, with 12 bases remaining between them. Germline V gives CDR1 MNHNY, CDR2 SVGAGI (reference sequence). This CDR3 is CASLTPGNSPLHF. The CDR3 DNA follows: TGTGCCAGCCTTACACCGGGAAATTCACCCCTCCACTTT.

This clonotype has at least ten counts. The chain couples TRBV27 to TRBJ1-1, with D possibly TRBD1 on 5 matching bases. CDR1 is MNHEY and CDR2 is SMNVEV in the germline V gene (reference sequence). V shed 2 bases and J shed 7 bases, with 11 bases lying between them. There are 13 residues in the CDR3. CDR3 nucleotides: TGTGCCAGCAGTTTAGGCAGGGCCTATGAAGCTTTCTTT. It yields the protein CASSLGRAYEAFF.

This clonotype was found many times. The chain has TRBV6-6 and TRBJ2-1; the D is unclear. Germline V lookup: CDR1 MNHNY, CDR2 SVGAGI (reference sequence). This CDR3 is 12 amino acids long. V was shortened by 10 bases and J by 7 bases, with 14 bases between the two germline ends. The CDR3 reads CATCAQGNEQFF. The CDR3 DNA reads TGTGCCACATGCGCCCAAGGGAATGAGCAGTTCTTC.